A selection of T cell receptor beta chains follows, all from one sample in a study of post-analysis software for immune sequencing data. TCRdb ran MiXCR on the PCR reads and lists one entry per CDR3 protein. The data show 820,000 or so distinct CDR3 sequences, approximately 57% seen once. The sequencing input was blood. The receptors originated from a girl aged 5-17 years with multiple sclerosis. Each CDR3 is given with its conserved first and last residue.

.,TRBV30,16,CAWSLGQGTGSDEQYF
.,TRBV25-1,14,CASSGGSVLYEQYF
TRBJ2-6,TRBV25-1,17,CASSLRGGVSGANVLTF
TRBJ1-2,TRBV7-8,15,CASSLVPGYNYGYTF
TRBJ2-1,TRBV5-1,14,CASSLLSSGSEQFF
TRBJ2-1,TRBV29-1,14,CSVEDRTAYNEQFF
TRBJ2-2,TRBV4-1,15,CASSQGEANTGELFF
TRBJ2-7,TRBV12-3/TRBV12-4,13,CASSSLAANEQYF
TRBJ2-3,TRBV2,13,CASSDGGTYTQYF
TRBJ2-3,TRBV20-1,17,CSARDFRGRAYGDTQYF